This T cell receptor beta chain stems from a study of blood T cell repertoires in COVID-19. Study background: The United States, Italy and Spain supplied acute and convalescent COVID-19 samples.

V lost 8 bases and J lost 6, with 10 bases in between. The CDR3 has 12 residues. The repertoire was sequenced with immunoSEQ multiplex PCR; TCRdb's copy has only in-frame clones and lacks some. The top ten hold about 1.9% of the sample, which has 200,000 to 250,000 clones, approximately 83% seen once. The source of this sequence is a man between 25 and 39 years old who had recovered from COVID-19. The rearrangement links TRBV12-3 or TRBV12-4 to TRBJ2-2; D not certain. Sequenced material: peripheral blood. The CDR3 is CASHFGPGELFF. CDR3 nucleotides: TGTGCCAGCCACTTTGGGCCCGGGGAGCTGTTTTTT.